These 27 T cell receptor beta chains share one sample of origin, sequenced in a study of T-cell reconstitution after alpha-beta-depleted transplantation in children. As it was prepared, the TCRbeta library received unique molecular identifiers. In TCRdb, the PCR reads were re-called with MiXCR into one record per CDR3 protein. The sample lists about 540,000 distinct CDR3 sequences, about 18% occurring once. The sequencing used PBMCs from the stem cell graft donor, collected from the stem cell graft. The receptor set was obtained from a human donor who donated a stem cell graft to a child with acute lymphoblastic leukemia.

This clonotype was observed at least ten times. Its ends do not fully match the called genes, so a read error is possible. The chain combines TRBV5-1 with TRBJ2-1; a possible D gene is TRBD2 (5 bases). Germline V gene sequence: CDR1 SGHRS, CDR2 YFSETQ. CDR3 length: 14 residues. For the CDR3, the DNA is TGTGCCAGCAGCTTAACGGGATCATACAATGAGCAGTTCTTC. It translates to CASSLTGSYNEQFF.

This clonotype was seen a handful of times. V usage is TRBV4-1 and J usage is TRBJ2-7, with 9 bases matching TRBD1. The CDR3 spans 16 residues. J gave up 1 base and V 4 bases, and 8 bases lay outside the gene matches. The germline gives CDR1 MGHRA, CDR2 YSYEKL. CDR3 sequence (DNA): TGCGCCAGCAGCCCTACGACCGGACAGGGGTCCTACGAGCAGTACTTC. Its protein is CASSPTTGQGSYEQYF.

The rearrangement uses TRBV13 and TRBJ2-1; D gene unclear. Germline CDR1 and CDR2: PRHDT and FYEKMQ (reference sequence). There are 15 residues in the CDR3. Trimming took off 2 bases at V and 0 bases at J, with 8 bases between the two ends. CDR3 DNA: TGTGCCAGCAGCTTAAACGGGTTCTCCTACAATGAGCAGTTCTTC. Protein: CASSLNGFSYNEQFF.

This clonotype has a handful of counts. The chain employs TRBV5-6 and TRBJ2-7; TRBD2 matches 11 bases. The CDR3 extends over 18 amino acids. The V gene end was trimmed by 1 base and the J gene end by 2 bases; junction bases not matched to a gene: 11. From germline, CDR1 is SGHDT and CDR2 YYEEEE. The CDR3 bases are TGTGCCAGCAGCTTGTGGGTTAGCGGGAGGGCCGGGACCTACGAGCAGTACTTC. Amino acids: CASSLWVSGRAGTYEQYF. Full variable domain (missing parts from reference TRBV5-6 and TRBJ2-7): DAGVTQSPTHLIKTRGQQVTLRCSPKSGHDTVSWYQQALGQGPQFIFQYYEEEERQRGNFPDRFSGHQFPNYSSELNVNALLLGDSALYLCASSLWVSGRAGTYEQYFGPGTRLTVT.

This clonotype was recorded a few times. Here the CDR3 reads CSVEDPVVGSGQGFLGAFF. In nucleotides, the CDR3 is TGCAGCGTTGAAGATCCGGTAGTAGGGTCGGGACAGGGGTTTTTAGGAGCTTTCTTT. This rearrangement joins TRBV29-1 to TRBJ1-1; 10 nucleotides line up with TRBD1. V gave up 0 bases and J gave up 10 bases; unmatched junction bases: 23. Germline V gene lookup returns CDR1 SQVTM and CDR2 ANQGSEA. The length of the CDR3 is 19 residues.

This clonotype has only a few counts. The gene calls are TRBV12-3 or TRBV12-4 and TRBJ2-7; D gene uncertain. Trimming pared 3 bases from V and 5 bases from J, leaving 8 bases between. This CDR3 is built from 12 residues. This chain's CDR3 is CASSLTWDEQYF. In nucleotides, the CDR3 is TGTGCCAGCAGTTTGACGTGGGACGAGCAGTACTTC.

The chain combines TRBV20-1 with TRBJ2-1; TRBD2 might be the D (6 bases). V lost 5 bases and J lost 10, with 12 bases in between. The CDR3 has 11 residues. The germline V gene encodes CDR1 DFQATT and CDR2 SNEGSKA (reference sequence). The CDR3 coding sequence is TGCAGTGCTGCCTCTCTAGCGGAGCAGTTCTTC. Amino acids: CSAASLAEQFF.

This clonotype occurred a few times. The chain uses TRBV5-1 and TRBJ1-5; D is unresolved. The V gene lost 3 bases and the J gene lost 4 bases, with 11 bases spanning the gap. The CDR3 length is 14 residues. Germline assignment: CDR1 SGHRS and CDR2 YFSETQ. DNA for the CDR3: TGCGCCAGCAGCTCTGACCCCTCTAATCAGCCCCAGCATTTT. Residues: CASSSDPSNQPQHF.

This clonotype was recorded a few times. The chain carries TRBV6-1 and TRBJ2-1; D possibly corresponds to TRBD1 (5 bases). The CDR3 totals 16 residues. The germline V and J ends were trimmed by 2 bases and 2 bases, with 13 bases remaining between them. Germline lookup yields CDR1 MNHNS and CDR2 SASEGT. The CDR3 is CASSEQGALAYNEQFF. In DNA form, the CDR3 reads TGTGCCAGCAGTGAACAAGGGGCCTTGGCCTACAATGAGCAGTTCTTC.

The chain couples TRBV5-1 to TRBJ2-3; a weak D match, TRBD2 (5 bases). Germline values: CDR1 SGHRS, CDR2 YFSETQ. This CDR3 has 16 amino acids. V was pared by 6 bases and J by 7 bases, with 24 bases between. In DNA form, the CDR3 reads TGCGCCAGCATGAAAGGACTGAAGCGGCCCCAGAATACGCAGTATTTT. This codes for CASMKGLKRPQNTQYF.

The chain links TRBV6-5 to TRBJ2-7; D gene ambiguous. The V gene lost 0 bases and the J gene lost 1 base, with 13 bases spanning the gap. The CDR3 is 16 amino acids. The V gene's germline CDR1 is MNHEY and CDR2 SVGAGI. The chain's CDR3 is CASSYSRTSDSYEQYF. The CDR3 DNA reads TGTGCCAGCAGTTACTCCCGGACGAGCGATTCCTACGAGCAGTACTTC.

This clonotype was seen more than once but under ten times. V gene TRBV20-1 combines with J gene TRBJ2-2; TRBD2 agrees at 9 bases. The CDR3 is made up of 15 amino acids. From germline, CDR1 is DFQATT and CDR2 SNEGSKA (reference sequence). V shed 0 bases and J 7 bases; nucleotides not matched to a gene: 6. Here the CDR3 DNA reads TGCAGTGCTAGAGATGAGGATAGCGGGGGCGGGGAGCTGTTTTTT. Translating it yields CSARDEDSGGGELFF.

This clonotype was seen a handful of times. This chain joins TRBV6-1 and TRBJ2-6; D gene uncertain. The CDR3 has 16 amino acids. Per the germline V gene, CDR1 is MNHNS and CDR2 is SASEGT. V was pared by 10 bases and J by 2 bases, with 18 bases between. This chain's CDR3 is CATSEELVPGANVLTF. CDR3 nucleotides: TGTGCCACCTCGGAAGAGTTGGTCCCTGGGGCCAACGTCCTGACTTTC.

This clonotype showed up just a few times. J is TRBJ2-7 and V is TRBV4-2; 13 bases are a match to TRBD2. The germline V gene encodes CDR1 LGHNA and CDR2 YNFKEQ. CDR3 length: 16 amino acids. The ends lost 4 bases at V and 1 base at J; junction bases unmatched: 4. The CDR3 DNA reads TGTGCCAGCAGCCCTCGACTAGCGGGAGGATCCTACGAGCAGTACTTC. It specifies CASSPRLAGGSYEQYF.

This chain joins TRBV9 and TRBJ2-2; 8 bases match TRBD2. The V segment lost 3 bases and the J segment 4 bases; nucleotides outside the gene matches: 8. The CDR3 has 16 amino acids. The germline V gene has CDR1 SGDLS and CDR2 YYNGEE. The DNA of the CDR3 is TGTGCCAGCAGCGGAATAGCGGGGCCATTCACCGGGGAGCTGTTTTTT. Protein: CASSGIAGPFTGELFF.

This clonotype has more than one count but fewer than ten. The chain combines TRBV5-1 with TRBJ2-7; 10 bases are shared with TRBD1. CDR1 SGHRS and CDR2 YFSETQ come from the germline V gene. Trimming at V came to 3 bases and at J to 5 bases, leaving 8 bases not matched to a gene. The CDR3 length is 15 residues. This CDR3 reads CASSSPDRGLNEQYF. CDR3 in DNA: TGCGCCAGCAGCTCTCCAGACAGGGGGCTCAACGAGCAGTACTTC.

In its sample, this clonotype was seen a few times. The rearrangement uses TRBV4-2 and TRBJ1-2, with TRBD1 identical over 7 bases. The CDR3 runs 15 residues. Germline trimming cut 4 bases from V and 4 bases from J; bases unmatched to any gene: 9. Germline values: CDR1 LGHNA, CDR2 YNFKEQ. CDR3 region: CASSLPGQILYGYTF. The CDR3 coding sequence is TGTGCCAGCAGCCTCCCGGGACAGATACTCTATGGCTACACCTTC.

There are a few counts of this clonotype. The V gene is TRBV20-1, the J gene TRBJ2-1; TRBD2 is a possible D gene (5 bases). This CDR3 has 16 amino acids. Germline V CDR1 and CDR2: DFQATT, SNEGSKA (reference sequence). V was clipped by 5 bases and J by 2 bases, with 19 bases between them. DNA of the CDR3: TGCAGTGCTTCCTTAGAGGGCGGAAGTCCCTACAATGAGCAGTTCTTC. This translates into CSASLEGGSPYNEQFF.

V usage is TRBV7-9 and J usage is TRBJ1-5, with D tentatively TRBD1 (6 bases). The CDR3 is 16 residues long. V was shortened by 4 bases and J by 0 bases, with 13 bases between the two germline ends. CDR1 and CDR2 (germline): SEHNR, FQNEAQ (reference sequence). CDR3 sequence (DNA): TGTGCCAGCAGCTCCGGGGGCCCGTATAGCAATCAGCCCCAGCATTTT. This sequence encodes CASSSGGPYSNQPQHF. The whole variable domain, remainder taken from reference TRBV7-9 and TRBJ1-5, is DTGVSQNPRHKITKRGQNVTFRCDPISEHNRLYWYRQTLGQGPEFLTYFQNEAQLEKSRLLSDRFSAERPKGSFSTLEIQRTEQGDSAMYLCASSSGGPYSNQPQHFGDGTRLSIL.

The rearrangement joins TRBV2 to TRBJ1-5; 7 positions match TRBD1. Germline lookup yields CDR1 SNHLY and CDR2 FYNNEI. V gave up 6 bases and J gave up 2 bases; unmatched junction bases: 7. This CDR3 spans 15 amino acids. In DNA form, the CDR3 reads TGTGCCAGCAGGCCGACAGGGTTGGGCAATCAGCCCCAGCATTTT. Amino acids: CASRPTGLGNQPQHF.

J is TRBJ2-3 and V is TRBV6-5; 11 nucleotides match TRBD2. Germline loops: CDR1 MNHEY, CDR2 SVGAGI. The CDR3 totals 15 residues. The J segment lost 4 bases and the V segment lost 3 bases, leaving 3 bases of the junction unmatched. The CDR3 spells CASSYVAGGADTQYF. In DNA, the CDR3 is TGTGCCAGCAGTTATGTAGCGGGAGGGGCAGATACGCAGTATTTT.

The J gene is TRBJ2-7, the V gene TRBV30, with a possible D match to TRBD1 (6 bases). The CDR3 has 14 residues. V lost 2 bases to trimming and J lost 3 bases, with 14 bases between them. Germline V gene data show CDR1 as GTSNPN and CDR2 as SVGIG (reference sequence). CDR3: CAWSSGTGHYEQYF. In nucleotides, the CDR3 is TGTGCCTGGAGTTCCGGGACGGGACACTACGAGCAGTACTTC. Full variable domain (remainder filled in from reference TRBV30 and TRBJ2-7): SQTIHQWPATLVQPVGSPLSLECTVEGTSNPNLYWYRQAAGRGLQLLFYSVGIGQISSEVPQNLSASRPQDRQFILSSKKLLLSDSGFYLCAWSSGTGHYEQYFGPGTRLTVT.

The sample holds many counts of this clonotype. This chain joins TRBV4-2 and TRBJ2-5, with TRBD2 identical over 11 bases. With V trimmed by 0 bases and J by 4 bases, 7 bases remained unmatched. Germline V gene data show CDR1 as LGHNA and CDR2 as YNFKEQ. The CDR3 contains 17 residues. The CDR3 sequence is CASSQELAGGLGETQYF. The DNA for the CDR3 is TGTGCCAGCAGCCAAGAGCTAGCGGGAGGTTTGGGAGAGACCCAGTACTTC.

This clonotype was detected a few times. The rearrangement uses TRBV2 and TRBJ2-2; 7 positions agree with TRBD2. J lost 6 bases, V lost 6 bases, and 10 bases had no gene match. This CDR3 comprises 15 residues. CDR1 SNHLY and CDR2 FYNNEI come from the germline V gene. CDR3 loop: CASRPGGLLPGELFF. DNA of the CDR3: TGTGCCAGCAGGCCGGGGGGTCTCCTACCCGGGGAGCTGTTTTTT.

The rearrangement links TRBV9 to TRBJ1-5, with 7 positions matching TRBD1. Germline V gene lookup returns CDR1 SGDLS and CDR2 YYNGEE. This CDR3 has 15 residues. J lost 0 bases, V lost 3 bases, and 3 bases had no gene match. This CDR3 is CASSAGQFSNQPQHF. The CDR3 DNA is TGTGCCAGCAGCGCGGGACAGTTTAGCAATCAGCCCCAGCATTTT.

This clonotype was found once. The chain uses TRBV5-1 and TRBJ2-7; possibly TRBD1 for D (6 bases). The germline V gene has CDR1 SGHRS and CDR2 YFSETQ. V was clipped by 1 base and J by 4 bases, with 12 bases between them. The length of the CDR3 is 14 residues. The CDR3 bases are TGCGCCAGCAGCTTGTTGCAGGGGCGGTACGAGCAGTACTTC. It is translated as CASSLLQGRYEQYF.

The V gene is TRBV15, the J gene TRBJ2-7; D not resolved. The CDR3 length is 15 residues. The ends were cut back, 0 bases at V and 3 bases at J, with 12 bases in the middle. Looked up from germline, CDR1 is LNHNV and CDR2 is YYDKDF (reference sequence). CDR3 residues: CATSRDIGLFYEQYF. The CDR3 DNA reads TGTGCCACCAGCAGAGATATCGGCCTATTCTACGAGCAGTACTTC.